These T cell receptor beta chains were read from a single sample in a study of molecular identifiers for immune sequencing clone quantification. Each CDR3 protein is one row after TCRdb ran MiXCR on the PCR reads. The data show 400,000 to 600,000 distinct CDR3 sequences, about 21% seen once. The source material was naive CD8+ T cells from blood, with Jurkat cell RNA spiked in. Every receptor here comes from a human donor in good health. Some libraries in this study had Jurkat cell RNA spiked in. The CDR3 runs from the conserved cysteine through the conserved F or W. The D gene is left open where the match is weak. A row's size may be missing; if present it is once, few, many or a size class.

j_call clone_size v_call d_call cdr3_nt cdr3_aa
TRBJ2-5 . TRBV5-5 . TGTGCCAGCAGCTCCCCCCAAGAGAGCCAAGAGACCCAGTACTTC CASSSPQESQETQYF
TRBJ2-7 many TRBV10-3 TRBD2 TGTGCCATCGCGGGAGGTAACTCCTACGAGCAGTACTTC CAIAGGNSYEQYF
TRBJ2-1 . TRBV13 TRBD2 TGTGCCAGCAGCCCTGCGGGGGACTCCTACAATGAGCAGTTCTTC CASSPAGDSYNEQFF
TRBJ2-5 few TRBV27 TRBD2 TGTGCCAGCAGTACGGAAGCACCCTTAGCGGGAGGCAAACAAGAGACCCAGTACTTC CASSTEAPLAGGKQETQYF
TRBJ2-5 few TRBV6-2/TRBV6-3 . TGTGCCAGCAGTTACGGGGTAGGGGAGACCCAGTACTTC CASSYGVGETQYF
TRBJ2-1 many TRBV24-1 . TGTGCCACCAGTGATTACGACGAAGACAATGAGCAGTTCTTC CATSDYDEDNEQFF
TRBJ2-7 few TRBV28 . TGTGCCAGCAGTTCCTCCGCCACCGGCTACGAGCAGTACTTC CASSSSATGYEQYF
TRBJ2-3 many TRBV28 TRBD2 TGTGCCAGCAGTCCGACGTGGACTAGCGAAAGCACAGATACGCAGTATTTT CASSPTWTSESTDTQYF
TRBJ1-4 . TRBV28 . TGTGCCAGCAGCAGTTTATCGCAGGGGACTAATGAAAAACTGTTTTTT CASSSLSQGTNEKLFF
TRBJ2-5 many TRBV6-5 . TGTGCCAGCAGTTACGGGCGGCTAGCGGAGACCCAGTACTTC CASSYGRLAETQYF
TRBJ2-3 once TRBV7-9 . TGTGCCAGCAGCTCAGAGGGTCGAAGCACAGATACGCAGTATTTT CASSSEGRSTDTQYF
TRBJ1-6 few TRBV27 . TGTGCCAGCAGCCCCGTGTGGGGGGGCGTCACCTATAATTCACCCCTCCACTTT CASSPVWGGVTYNSPLHF
TRBJ1-1 many TRBV15 . TGTGCCACCAGCAGAGTTACCCCCGAGGACACTGAAGCTTTCTTT CATSRVTPEDTEAFF
TRBJ2-5 . TRBV6-2/TRBV6-3 TRBD1 TGTGCCAGCAGTTACTCCGGGACAGACATGAGGGCCCAGTACTTC CASSYSGTDMRAQYF
TRBJ1-4 few TRBV4-3 . TGCGCCAGCAGCCAAGAGTGGAGTGGGGCAGGAAGTAATGAAAAACTGTTTTTT CASSQEWSGAGSNEKLFF
TRBJ1-2 many TRBV7-9 . TGTGCCAGCCTCGGCACAGGGCTGTACTATGGCTACACCTTC CASLGTGLYYGYTF
TRBJ2-3 many TRBV5-1 . TGCGCCAGCAGCTTTGAGCATACTCTGGTGGATACGCAGTATTTT CASSFEHTLVDTQYF
TRBJ1-2 . TRBV7-9 . TGTGCCAGCAGCTTAGCCAGCCAGGGCTGGTATGGCTACACCTTC CASSLASQGWYGYTF
TRBJ2-5 few TRBV13 . TGTGCCAGCAGCTTAGTACAGGGAGAGACCCAGTACTTC CASSLVQGETQYF
TRBJ1-4 many TRBV7-9 TRBD1 TGTGCCAGCAGCTCCTCCGGACAGGGTGCAACTAATGAAAAACTGTTTTTT CASSSSGQGATNEKLFF
TRBJ2-3 . TRBV6-2/TRBV6-3 TRBD1 TGTGCCAGCAGTTACTCGAGGGGACAGGGTGTGACAGATACGCAGTATTTT CASSYSRGQGVTDTQYF
TRBJ2-5 . TRBV6-5 TRBD2 TGTGCCAGCAGTCATCTTTATAGCGGGAGGGCTTGGGAGACCCAGTACTTC CASSHLYSGRAWETQYF
TRBJ2-7 few TRBV6-1 TRBD1 TGTGCCAGCAGGGGGACAGGGTTTCCCGAGCAGTACTTC CASRGTGFPEQYF
TRBJ2-3 many TRBV4-3 TRBD1 TGCGCCAGCAGCCCCGACAGGGGCTACACAGATACGCAGTATTTT CASSPDRGYTDTQYF
TRBJ2-7 . TRBV9 TRBD2 TGTGCCAGCAGCGTTTATGCGGGGGCCTACGAGCAGTACTTC CASSVYAGAYEQYF
TRBJ2-3 many TRBV20-1 . TGCAGTGCACACTTCAGCGGGCCCCTTCGGGACACAGATACGCAGTATTTT CSAHFSGPLRDTDTQYF
TRBJ2-1 many TRBV24-1 . TGTGCCACCAGTGATTTCGGTGAGCAGTTCTTC CATSDFGEQFF
TRBJ1-5 many TRBV2 TRBD1 TGTGCCAGCAGAGACAGGGTTTATCAGCCCCAGCATTTT CASRDRVYQPQHF
TRBJ1-5 many TRBV7-2 . TGTGCCAGCAGCTCAGTCCCAGGGTGGGGTCAGCCCCAGCATTTT CASSSVPGWGQPQHF
TRBJ1-1 . TRBV19 TRBD1 TGTGCCAGTACAATTTACAGGGGGCCTGGGACTGAAGCTTTCTTT CASTIYRGPGTEAFF
TRBJ2-2 many TRBV20-1 . TGCAGTGCGAGGACAGCGAACACCGGGGAGCTGTTTTTT CSARTANTGELFF
TRBJ2-7 . TRBV5-1 . TGCGCCAGCAGTTATGACAGGAACTCCTACGAGCAGTACTTC CASSYDRNSYEQYF
TRBJ2-7 many TRBV6-2/TRBV6-3 . TGTGCCAGCAGTTACTTAGAGGGACAAGCCTACGAGCAGTACTTC CASSYLEGQAYEQYF
TRBJ2-7 . TRBV4-3 TRBD1 TGCGCCAGCAGCCAAGACCGGGACAGGGCCTACGAGCAGTACTTC CASSQDRDRAYEQYF
TRBJ2-7 . TRBV19 TRBD1 TGTGCCACCTCGACAGGGACCGGGTACGAGCAGTACTTC CATSTGTGYEQYF
TRBJ2-7 . TRBV27 . TGTGCCAGCAGTTTACAGGGGTCTTTGTACGAGCAGTACTTC CASSLQGSLYEQYF
TRBJ2-3 many TRBV7-3 . TGTGCCAGCAGCTTATCAGGCCACACAGATACGCAGTATTTT CASSLSGHTDTQYF
TRBJ2-2 many TRBV19 . TGTGCCAGTATTGCCGGACTGACCGGGGAGCTGTTTTTT CASIAGLTGELFF
TRBJ1-1 many TRBV6-1 . TGTGCCAGCAGCCCAGGAGGGAACACTGAAGCTTTCTTT CASSPGGNTEAFF
TRBJ2-3 many TRBV7-9 . TGTGCCAGCAGACCCAGTTTTACAGATACGCAGTATTTT CASRPSFTDTQYF
TRBJ2-1 many TRBV13 . TGTGCCAGCAGCTTAGCCGTGGGCAATGAGCAGTTCTTC CASSLAVGNEQFF
TRBJ2-5 . TRBV30 . TGTGCCTGGTCGGTGAGCCTCCAAGAGACCCAGTACTTC CAWSVSLQETQYF
TRBJ2-3 many TRBV7-2 . TGTGCCAGCAGCACACACTGGGGAGCAGATACGCAGTATTTT CASSTHWGADTQYF
TRBJ1-4 few TRBV7-9 . TGTGCTAGCAGCTCGACCGGGACACGTAATGAAAAACTGTTTTTT CASSSTGTRNEKLFF
TRBJ1-2 few TRBV28 TRBD1 TGTGCCAGCAGTCCACGGGAAGGGACAGCGGTTTGGGGCTACACCTTC CASSPREGTAVWGYTF
TRBJ2-1 . TRBV7-6 TRBD2 TGTGCCAGCAGCTTAGTCCCGGGGGGGCGGTACAATGAGCAGTTCTTC CASSLVPGGRYNEQFF
TRBJ2-5 many TRBV29-1 TRBD2 TGCAGCGTTGAACGTCTAGCGGCACAAGAGACCCAGTACTTC CSVERLAAQETQYF
TRBJ2-7 few TRBV19 . TGTGCCAGTAGTTCGAGGACGGGATCAATTTCCTACGAGCAGTACTTC CASSSRTGSISYEQYF
TRBJ2-7 many TRBV20-1 TRBD1 TGCAGTGCTAGAGAACGGGACAGCTCCTACGAGCAGTACTTC CSARERDSSYEQYF
TRBJ2-7 few TRBV9 TRBD1 TGTGCCAGCAGCGGCGGACAGGGCGACGAGCAGTACTTC CASSGGQGDEQYF
TRBJ2-3 . TRBV9 TRBD2 TGTGCCAGCAGCGTAACCTCTCTAGCGGGGTACTCAGATACGCAGTATTTT CASSVTSLAGYSDTQYF
TRBJ2-3 . TRBV6-2/TRBV6-3 . TGTGCCAGCAGTCCACCACAGGGTTGGGACGCAGATACGCAGTATTTT CASSPPQGWDADTQYF
TRBJ1-2 . TRBV19 . TGTGCCAGTAGTATGAACAGCTACTATGGCTACACCTTC CASSMNSYYGYTF
TRBJ1-1 few TRBV7-8 . TGTGCCAGCAGCTTTCACCGAGAGATGAACACTGAAGCTTTCTTT CASSFHREMNTEAFF
TRBJ1-4 few TRBV19 TRBD1 TGTGCCAGTAGTGCGGGGACAGGGGTTGTTTTT CASSAGTGVVF
TRBJ2-7 few TRBV6-1 . TGTGCCAGCAGTGGCCCCCTATTCTACGAGCAGTACTTC CASSGPLFYEQYF
TRBJ1-2 . TRBV4-3 . TGCGCCAGCAGCCAAGACAACGGAGCTAACTATGGCTACACCTTC CASSQDNGANYGYTF
TRBJ2-1 . TRBV6-5 . TGTGCCAGCAGTTATGGGGGCTGGGATGAGCAGTTCTTC CASSYGGWDEQFF
TRBJ1-1 few TRBV27 TRBD1 TGTGCCAGCAGTTTAGTTCAATCACAGGGGGTTGGTACTGAAGCTTTCTTT CASSLVQSQGVGTEAFF